Below, 30 T cell receptor beta chains from the same sample are listed, as sequenced in a study of cytomegalovirus exposure and HLA in healthy donors (dated by TCRdb to the late 2010s). The library was obtained by the immunoSEQ multiplex PCR assay. A mixture of 60 forward primers for TCR Vbeta segments and 13 reverse primers for TCR Jbeta segments was used in the multiplex PCR. In TCRdb, the immuneACCESS table is reduced to in-frame sequences with V and J assigned. These tables do not hold every clone; where another copy was compared, an unresolved V gene accounts for under half, and the others remain unexplained. The sample has around 150,000 clones on record, 75% to 80% of them singletons. 1.5% to 2% of the sample is in the top ten clones. Specimen: PBMCs. The receptors derive from a woman aged 25-40 years in good health and CMV-seronegative.

V gene TRBV15 combines with J gene TRBJ1-1; TRBD1 is a possible D gene (6 bases). V dropped 0 bases and J dropped 0 bases, with 11 bases sitting between them. CDR1 and CDR2 (germline): LNHNV, YYDKDF (reference sequence). The CDR3 loop spans 16 amino acids. CDR3 sequence (DNA): TGTGCCACCAGCAGAGACATACAGGGAATGAACACTGAAGCTTTCTTT. This gives the protein CATSRDIQGMNTEAFF. Drawing the rest from reference TRBV15 and TRBJ1-1, the complete variable domain is DAMVIQNPRYQVTQFGKPVTLSCSQTLNHNVMYWYQQKSSQAPKLLFHYYDKDFNNEADTPDNFQSRRPNTSFCFLDIRSPGLGDTAMYLCATSRDIQGMNTEAFFGQGTRLTVV.

This clone was seen only once. The CDR3 DNA sequence: TGCAGCGTACAGCGGACGGCGGGGGAGCAGTACTTC. As protein: CSVQRTAGEQYF. J is TRBJ2-7 and V is TRBV29-1, with D perhaps TRBD2 (6 bases). The V gene lost 6 bases and the J gene lost 7 bases, with 16 bases spanning the gap. This CDR3 has 12 residues. CDR1 SQVTM and CDR2 ANQGSEA come from the germline V gene.

The chain recombines TRBV5-1 with TRBJ2-2; D not certain. Trimming removed 0 bases at V and 0 bases at J, with 6 bases between. The germline CDR1 and CDR2 sequences are SGHRS and YFSETQ. This CDR3 spans 15 amino acids. CDR3 coding DNA: TGCGCCAGCAGCTTGGACAAACCGAACACCGGGGAGCTGTTTTTT. It encodes CASSLDKPNTGELFF.

The V and J genes are TRBV27 and TRBJ1-1; 7 nucleotides match TRBD1. Germline assignment: CDR1 MNHEY and CDR2 SMNVEV (reference sequence). The CDR3 has 14 amino acids. V trimming: 6 bases; J trimming: 0 bases; junction bases outside the gene matches: 4. The CDR3 DNA follows: TGTGCCAGCAGGTTGGACAGGTTGAACACTGAAGCTTTCTTT. This encodes CASRLDRLNTEAFF.

The chain carries TRBV5-4 and TRBJ2-1, with 8 positions matching TRBD2. There are 15 residues in the CDR3. J gave up 8 bases and V 0 bases, and 7 bases lay outside the gene matches. CDR1 and CDR2 (germline): SGHNT, YYREEE (reference sequence). This CDR3 reads CASSLDRGGFDEQFF. DNA for the CDR3: TGTGCCAGCAGCTTGGATCGCGGGGGGTTCGATGAGCAGTTCTTC.

The J gene is TRBJ1-6, the V gene TRBV5-1, with a possible D match to TRBD1 (5 bases). V shed 1 base and J shed 2 bases, with 13 bases lying between them. Germline CDR1 is SGHRS and CDR2 is YFSETQ. The CDR3 is 17 amino acids. CDR3 loop: CASSLQGGETYNSPLHF. DNA for the CDR3: TGCGCCAGCAGCTTGCAGGGAGGGGAAACCTATAATTCACCCCTCCACTTT.

The table lists this clone with a few counts. J is TRBJ2-7 and V is TRBV6-1, with D tentatively TRBD1 (5 bases). Germline values: CDR1 MNHNS, CDR2 SASEGT. With 7 bases removed from V and 9 bases from J, the gap between germline ends came to 19 bases. The CDR3 consists of 13 residues. The DNA for the CDR3 is TGTGCCAGCATGGTACAGGAACTTTTGGGGCAGTACTTC. Translating gives CASMVQELLGQYF.

This chain connects TRBV6-5 to TRBJ2-7; a weak D match, TRBD2 (5 bases). V lost 6 bases and J 3 bases, leaving 9 bases between the germline ends. Germline-derived CDR1 and CDR2 are MNHEY and SVGAGI. This CDR3 region has 12 residues. CDR3 sequence (DNA): TGTGCCAGCAGGAACGGAGGCTACGAGCAGTACTTC. It translates to CASRNGGYEQYF.

This chain connects TRBV29-1 to TRBJ1-5, with TRBD1 identical over 7 bases. J gave up 5 bases and V 4 bases, and 8 bases lay outside the gene matches. CDR1 SQVTM and CDR2 ANQGSEA come from the germline V gene. The CDR3 is 14 amino acids. CDR3 DNA sequence: TGCAGCGTTGTAATCCAGGGGACAGATCAGCCCCAGCATTTT. This translates into CSVVIQGTDQPQHF. The variable domain in full, with the rest retrieved from reference TRBV29-1 and TRBJ1-5, is SAVISQKPSRDICQRGTSLTIQCQVDSQVTMMFWYRQQPGQSLTLIATANQGSEATYESGFVIDKFPISRPNLTFSTLTVSNMSPEDSSIYLCSVVIQGTDQPQHFGDGTRLSIL.

The genes are TRBV5-1 and TRBJ2-5; possible D gene TRBD2, 8 bases. The DNA end lines up better with TRBJ2-7; the J call may be wrong. CDR1 is SGHRS, CDR2 YFSETQ, per germline. This CDR3 contains 16 residues. In DNA, the CDR3 is TGCGCCAGCAGCTTGGATAGCGGGACAGCACTCTACGAGCAGTACTTC. Its translation: CASSLDSGTALYEQYF.

The rearrangement joins TRBV7-9 to TRBJ1-2; D gene unclear. This CDR3 region has 13 residues. In germline, CDR1 is SEHNR, CDR2 FQNEAQ (reference sequence). Trimming took off 4 bases at V and 6 bases at J, with 12 bases between the two ends. The CDR3: CASSSAGPNGYTF. In DNA form, the CDR3 reads TGTGCCAGCAGCTCCGCAGGTCCCAATGGCTACACCTTC.

The genes are TRBV5-1 and TRBJ2-7; TRBD1 is a possible D gene (7 bases). Germline CDR1 reads SGHRS; CDR2 reads YFSETQ. This CDR3 is built from 17 residues. Deletions cut 0 bases from V and 4 bases from J, with 20 bases between. The DNA of the CDR3 is TGCGCCAGCAGCTTGGCCCCGGGGAGACAGGGACTTTACGAGCAGTACTTC. Translation: CASSLAPGRQGLYEQYF.

There are a few counts of this clone. The V and J genes are TRBV5-1 and TRBJ1-2; no firm D call. With 0 bases removed from V and 5 bases from J, the gap between germline ends came to 14 bases. The CDR3 covers 15 residues. Germline CDR1 and CDR2: SGHRS and YFSETQ. This chain's CDR3 is CASSLGGAERYGYTF. CDR3 DNA: TGCGCCAGCAGCTTGGGCGGCGCCGAGAGGTATGGCTACACCTTC.

The rearrangement joins TRBV4-1 to TRBJ2-2; D gene ambiguous. The CDR3 is made up of 15 amino acids. Per the germline V gene, CDR1 is MGHRA and CDR2 is YSYEKL. V lost 0 bases and J lost 4, with 9 bases in between. CDR3 coding DNA: TGCGCCAGCAGCCAAGATCGGGTCGCCACCGGGGAGCTGTTTTTT. It is translated as CASSQDRVATGELFF.

This chain joins TRBV28 and TRBJ1-2; unclear D gene. The V gene lost 4 bases and the J gene lost 1 base, with 7 bases spanning the gap. The CDR3 totals 13 residues. Germline values: CDR1 MDHEN, CDR2 SYDVKM. The CDR3 DNA reads TGTGCCAGCAGTTCCAGGCTTAACTATGGCTACACCTTC. It translates to CASSSRLNYGYTF.

J is TRBJ1-1 and V is TRBV6-1, with D maybe TRBD1 (5 bases). With 5 bases removed from V and 6 bases from J, the gap between germline ends came to 19 bases. The CDR3 has 15 residues. The V gene's germline CDR1 is MNHNS and CDR2 SASEGT. In DNA form, the CDR3 reads TGTGCCAGCAGTTCCCAGGGATCGGGTAATGCTGAAGCTTTCTTT. It yields the protein CASSSQGSGNAEAFF.

V gene TRBV14 combines with J gene TRBJ1-4; weak D call: TRBD1 (6 bases). This CDR3 has 16 amino acids. Germline loops: CDR1 SGHDN, CDR2 FVKESK. Trimming cost V 1 base and J 4 bases, with 13 bases left between them. In DNA form, the CDR3 reads TGTGCCAGCAGCCAAGTTGTGGGACAACGTAATGAAAAACTGTTTTTT. Residues: CASSQVVGQRNEKLFF.

The genes are TRBV7-2 and TRBJ2-5; D not resolved. This CDR3 contains 13 residues. The V gene lost 5 bases and the J gene lost 4 bases, with 11 bases spanning the gap. The germline V gene has CDR1 SGHTA and CDR2 FQGNSA. CDR3 sequence: CASSPRPGETQYF. CDR3 nucleotide sequence: TGTGCCAGCAGCCCACGCCCCGGAGAGACCCAGTACTTC.

This chain links TRBV6-6 with TRBJ1-3; 8 nucleotides line up with TRBD1. Germline-derived CDR1 and CDR2 are MNHNY and SVGAGI (reference sequence). V shed 6 bases and J 4 bases; nucleotides not matched to a gene: 5. CDR3 length equals 14 residues. In DNA form, the CDR3 reads TGTGCCAGCAGCCTGACAGGGGCCGGAAACACCATATATTTT. The encoded protein is CASSLTGAGNTIYF.

V usage is TRBV5-1 and J usage is TRBJ2-5, with TRBD2 matching 12 bases. The trim removed 0 bases at V and 2 bases at J, leaving 2 bases unmatched. Germline CDR1 and CDR2: SGHRS and YFSETQ. This CDR3 has 16 amino acids. This CDR3 is CASSLVGLAGQETQYF. In nucleotides, the CDR3 is TGCGCCAGCAGCTTGGTCGGACTAGCGGGGCAAGAGACCCAGTACTTC.

The V and J genes are TRBV5-8 and TRBJ1-2, with TRBD1 matching 7 bases. V shed 0 bases and J 8 bases; nucleotides not matched to a gene: 10. Germline CDR1 SGHTS, CDR2 YDEGEE. The length of the CDR3 is 15 residues. CDR3 DNA sequence: TGTGCCAGCAGCTTGGAGGGGGCGGGGAGTGGAGGCTACACCTTC. Its protein product is CASSLEGAGSGGYTF. The full variable domain, in which reference TRBV5-8 and TRBJ1-2 provide the parts outside the CDR3, is EAGVTQSPTHLIKTRGQQATLRCSPISGHTSVYWYQQALGLGLQFLLWYDEGEERNRGNFPPRFSGRQFPNYSSELNVNALELEDSALYLCASSLEGAGSGGYTFGSGTRLTVV.

The chain combines TRBV7-8 with TRBJ2-3; TRBD2 agrees at 9 bases. Trimming took 5 bases from V and 0 from J; bases not matched to a gene: 6. Per the germline V gene, CDR1 is SGHVS and CDR2 is FQNEAQ. The length of the CDR3 is 16 residues. The CDR3 is CASSPDLAGSTDTQYF. The CDR3, as DNA: TGTGCCAGCAGCCCCGATCTAGCGGGGAGCACAGATACGCAGTATTTT.

The rearrangement joins TRBV6-5 to TRBJ1-2; the match to TRBD1 covers 7 bases. CDR1 is MNHEY and CDR2 is SVGAGI in the germline V gene. The CDR3 covers 12 residues. The V segment lost 6 bases and the J segment 6 bases; nucleotides outside the gene matches: 4. CDR3 amino acids: CASSLTGNGYTF. For the CDR3, the DNA is TGTGCCAGCAGCCTGACAGGGAATGGCTACACCTTC.

A single count supports this clone. V gene TRBV7-8 combines with J gene TRBJ1-6, with D maybe TRBD1 (6 bases). CDR3 length equals 17 residues. CDR1 and CDR2 (germline): SGHVS, FQNEAQ. V was pared by 3 bases and J by 0 bases, with 12 bases between. In nucleotides, the CDR3 is TGTGCCAGCAGCTTCGGGGGGCAAAGCTCCTATAATTCACCCCTCCACTTT. Translation: CASSFGGQSSYNSPLHF.

V gene TRBV30 combines with J gene TRBJ2-2, with a possible D match to TRBD1 (5 bases). Germline V gene sequence: CDR1 GTSNPN, CDR2 SVGIG (reference sequence). The V gene lost 0 bases and the J gene lost 0 bases, with 8 bases spanning the gap. This CDR3 has 15 residues. Here the CDR3 DNA reads TGTGCCTGGAGTGTACCAGGGCCGAACACCGGGGAGCTGTTTTTT. This encodes CAWSVPGPNTGELFF.

V gene TRBV7-9 combines with J gene TRBJ1-6; unclear D gene. The CDR3 loop spans 13 amino acids. CDR1 is SEHNR, CDR2 FQNEAQ, per germline (reference sequence). Trimming removed 5 bases from V and 8 bases from J, with 10 bases in between. The CDR3: CASSLQSDSPLHF. The CDR3 DNA reads as TGTGCCAGCAGCCTGCAATCAGATTCACCCCTCCACTTT.

The DNA of the CDR3 is TGTGCCAGTAGTATAGATACAAGGACAGGGGGATACTATGGCTACACCTTC. It codes for CASSIDTRTGGYYGYTF. This chain joins TRBV19 and TRBJ1-2; 10 bases are shared with TRBD1. CDR1 and CDR2 (germline): LNHDA, SQIVND (reference sequence). V trimming: 0 bases; J trimming: 3 bases; junction bases outside the gene matches: 7. The CDR3 is 17 residues long.

This sequence joins TRBV28 and TRBJ2-5, with D maybe TRBD1 (5 bases). Germline V gene sequence: CDR1 MDHEN, CDR2 SYDVKM. V was clipped by 3 bases and J by 4 bases, with 15 bases between them. The CDR3 extends over 15 amino acids. CDR3 protein: CASSFPDNEGETQYF. The DNA for the CDR3 is TGTGCCAGCAGTTTCCCGGACAACGAAGGAGAGACCCAGTACTTC.

This rearrangement joins TRBV5-6 to TRBJ2-3, with D maybe TRBD2 (5 bases). The germline V and J ends were trimmed by 4 bases and 9 bases, with 15 bases remaining between them. The germline V gene has CDR1 SGHDT and CDR2 YYEEEE. CDR3 size: 13 residues. The CDR3 DNA sequence: TGTGCCAGCAGCGTAGCGTGGGGTTTAACGCAGTATTTT. Protein product: CASSVAWGLTQYF.

The V gene is TRBV4-2, the J gene TRBJ2-3; 7 positions agree with TRBD2. The CDR3 is 16 residues long. After removal of 4 bases from V and 0 bases from J, the junction contained 7 bases not matched to a gene. CDR1 is LGHNA, CDR2 YNFKEQ, per germline. The CDR3, as DNA: TGTGCCAGCAGCCTCCTCTCGGGGGGAAGCACAGATACGCAGTATTTT. This translates into CASSLLSGGSTDTQYF.